The clone carrying this T cell receptor (beta chain) was detected only a few times. Its antigen is undetermined. The V end lost 5 bases, the J end lost 8 bases, and 18 bases lay between the germline ends. This CDR3 contains 14 residues. Both TRBC1 and TRBC2 were covered by a beta constant-region primer of two equimolar oligonucleotides. Ligated cDNA was amplified by four rounds of PCR with nested alpha and beta constant-region primers and SP2. TCRdb redid the calling of the UMI-ligation and nested PCR reads with MiXCR, one entry per CDR3 protein. Of approximately 80,000 distinct CDR3 sequences listed, 9% are singletons. This sample is part of a study of naive and memory T cell subsets. Study conclusions and caveats: Over 90% of naive TCR sequences appeared only once, unlike memory subsets.

CD4 T cells were positively selected, then CD8 T cells from the CD4-negative fraction. Cells stained for CD3, CD4, CD8, CD45RA and CD27 were sorted into four subsets. The chain joins TRBV12-3 or TRBV12-4 to TRBJ1-2; D is unclear. The sequencing input was naive CD8+ T cells from blood. The source is a human donor in good health. CDR3 bases: TGTGCCAGCAGTCTGAGGGATTCTATCGAGGGCTACACCTTC. Protein product: CASSLRDSIEGYTF.